The source of this TCR beta chain is a study of human T cells and chemical hapten exposure. J lost 3 bases, V lost 2 bases, and 8 bases had no gene match. The CDR3 is 17 residues long. Per germline, CDR1 LGHNA and CDR2 YNFKEQ. Time point: patch test 2, 6 weeks after DPC sensitization. Treatment noted: therapeutic diphenylcyclopropenone sensitization with weekly scalp DPC. TCRdb reprocessed the RACE reads with MiXCR, giving one entry per CDR3 protein. The sample records about 380,000 distinct CDR3 sequences, just under 6.5% being singletons. The TCR sequence derives from a woman under 30 with alopecia areata. Some clones in this sample may be carry-over from other donors' samples. This material consisted of whole blood, taken in connection with sensitization to the hapten diphenylcyclopropenone (DPC). The J gene is TRBJ2-1, the V gene TRBV4-2; 9 nucleotides line up with TRBD2. The chain's CDR3 is CASSQSGGGVGYNEQFF. The CDR3 DNA reads TGTGCCAGCAGCCAATCAGGCGGGGGGGTTGGCTACAATGAGCAGTTCTTC.